Listed here is a single T cell receptor (beta chain). Its recognized antigen is unknown. One base away there is no much larger clone; base qualities are not given. This entry comes from a study of T-cell memory formation after mild COVID-19 (dated by TCRdb to the early 2020s). As for the study more broadly: Most TCR sequence clusters were specific to one of the two donors. In two donors, T-cell clones that expanded and contracted after mild COVID-19 were tracked by sequencing TCRalpha and TCRbeta repertoires over time. Two young, previously healthy adult volunteers made up the cohort, one male and one female.

The germline V gene sets CDR1 to SGHAT and CDR2 to FQNNGV. From its cysteine to its phenylalanine, the CDR3 spans 14 amino acids. Left in the record is the CDR3 DNA by itself, 42 bases read in frame from the first base. At the junction V is shortened by 2 bases and J by 11 bases; bases outside the gene matches: 8. PBMCs were isolated by Ficoll-Paque density gradient centrifugation. Sequencing took place on an Illumina NovaSeq 6000. Using 5'RACE with constant-segment primers, TCRalpha and TCRbeta cDNA libraries were constructed, with sample barcodes and unique molecular identifiers added in the process. RNA was extracted from every sample with Trizol reagent. Amplification of the libraries took two PCR steps, and the second step added a second sample barcode plus Illumina TruSeq adapters. Sequencing of libraries was performed on an Illumina NovaSeq with 2 x 150 bp paired-end reads. Per the source publication's procedure: The reads were demultiplexed and collapsed into UMI-guided consensus sequences using migec v1.2.7. Using mixcr v2.1.11, UMI consensuses were aligned to TRA and TRB V and J templates and then assembled into clonotypes. Clonotypes were classified as expanded or contracted when called significant by both edgeR and NoisET, with noise models trained on biological replicates. For edgeR calls, a false discovery rate-adjusted p below 0.01 and a log2 fold-change threshold of 1 were applied. PCA with hierarchical clustering of max-normalized trajectories of the 1000 most abundant clonotypes was used as exploratory dynamics analysis. The CD4 or CD8 phenotype of responding clones was assigned using the separately sequenced CD4+ and CD8+ repertoires. TCRdb cleaned the public reads at Q25 with fastp, built clones with MiXCR and kept in-frame beta chains. Rows merge per CDR3 protein into single entries with the most common DNA and genes. The V and J calls, along with clone size, are taken from TCRdb and not from the paper's own processing. Here the sample has about 410,000 distinct CDR3 sequences; roughly 18% occur a single time. About 22% of the sample comes from the top ten.

What the research found in general, with its limitations: Only a couple of mild cases were covered in the study, and larger cohorts including severe cases with pre-infection samples were considered necessary. Whether the second-wave clones peaking on day 37 were SARS-CoV-2 specific was not confirmed. Some responding clones were detected in pre-infection memory, suggesting pre-existing cross-reactive memory T cells joined the SARS-CoV-2 response. Clones that contracted from day 15 to 85 showed balanced CD4/CD8 phenotypes, whereas a second wave of clones that expanded from day 15 to 37 leaned towards CD4+. Contracting CD4+ clones were found mainly in CM and EM memory subsets, while CD8+ clones were enriched in EMRA.

The TCR originated in a man aged 18 to 30 who had mild COVID-19 (a few samples of this study predate the infection). The sample titles of this study are shuffled in the database, so cell type and time point are left out; the donor was told from shared clones. This receptor chain uses TRBV11-2 and TRBJ2-3; TRBD2 aligns with 9 central bases. Source material: PBMCs or a T cell subset sorted from them (not recorded which). The CDR3 here reads CASSLSSGTSLQYF. In nucleotides, the sequence is TGTGCCAGCAGCTTATCCTCCGGGACTAGCTTGCAGTATTTT. Outside the CDR3, residues come from the reference TRBV11-2 and TRBJ2-3 proteins, so the full variable domain is: EAGVAQSPRYKIIEKRQSVAFWCNPISGHATLYWYQQILGQGPKLLIQFQNNGVVDDSQLPKDRFSAERLKGVDSTLKIQPAKLEDSAVYLCASSLSSGTSLQYFGPGTRLTVL.